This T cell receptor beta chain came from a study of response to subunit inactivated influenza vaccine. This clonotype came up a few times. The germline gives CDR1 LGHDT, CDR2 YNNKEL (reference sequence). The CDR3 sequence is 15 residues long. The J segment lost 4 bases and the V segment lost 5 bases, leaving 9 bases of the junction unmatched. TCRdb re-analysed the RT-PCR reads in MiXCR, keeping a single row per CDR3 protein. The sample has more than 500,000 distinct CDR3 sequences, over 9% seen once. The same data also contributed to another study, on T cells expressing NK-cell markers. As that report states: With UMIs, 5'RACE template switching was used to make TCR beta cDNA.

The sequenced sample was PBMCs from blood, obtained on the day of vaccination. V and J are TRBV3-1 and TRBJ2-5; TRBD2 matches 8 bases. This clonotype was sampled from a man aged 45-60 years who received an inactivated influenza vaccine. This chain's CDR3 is CASSSGLGGAETQYF. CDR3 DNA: TGTGCCAGCAGCTCGGGACTAGGAGGAGCAGAGACCCAGTACTTC.